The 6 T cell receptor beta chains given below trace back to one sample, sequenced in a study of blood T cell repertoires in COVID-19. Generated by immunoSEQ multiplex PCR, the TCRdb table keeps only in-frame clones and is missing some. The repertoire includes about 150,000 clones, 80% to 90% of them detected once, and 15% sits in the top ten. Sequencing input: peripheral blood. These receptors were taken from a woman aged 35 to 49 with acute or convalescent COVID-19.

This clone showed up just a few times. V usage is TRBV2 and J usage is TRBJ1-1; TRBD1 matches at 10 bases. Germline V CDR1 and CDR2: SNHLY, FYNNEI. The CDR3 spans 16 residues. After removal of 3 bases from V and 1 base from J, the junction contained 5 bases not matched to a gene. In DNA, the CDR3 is TGTGCCAGCAGTGATCTGGGACAGGGGTGGAACACTGAAGCTTTCTTT. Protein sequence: CASSDLGQGWNTEAFF.

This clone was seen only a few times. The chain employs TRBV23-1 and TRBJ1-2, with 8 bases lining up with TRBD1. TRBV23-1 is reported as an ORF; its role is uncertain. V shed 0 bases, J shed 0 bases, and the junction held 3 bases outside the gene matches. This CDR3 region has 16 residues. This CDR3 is CASSQSTGGSNYGYTF. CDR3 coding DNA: TGCGCCAGCAGTCAATCAACAGGGGGGTCTAACTATGGCTACACCTTC.

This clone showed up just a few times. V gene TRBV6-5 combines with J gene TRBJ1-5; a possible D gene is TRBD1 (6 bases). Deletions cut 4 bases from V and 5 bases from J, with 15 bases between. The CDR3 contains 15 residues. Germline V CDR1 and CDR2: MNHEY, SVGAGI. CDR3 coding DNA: TGTGCCAGCAGTTCAGGGGTACTGGGGGATCAGCCCCAGCATTTT. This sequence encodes CASSSGVLGDQPQHF.

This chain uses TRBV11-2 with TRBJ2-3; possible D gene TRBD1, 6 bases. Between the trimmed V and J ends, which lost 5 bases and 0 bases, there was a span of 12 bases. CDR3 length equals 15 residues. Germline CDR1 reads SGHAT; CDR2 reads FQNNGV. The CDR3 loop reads CASSLRDTSTDTQYF. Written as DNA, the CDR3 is TGTGCCAGCAGCCTCCGGGACACAAGCACAGATACGCAGTATTTT.

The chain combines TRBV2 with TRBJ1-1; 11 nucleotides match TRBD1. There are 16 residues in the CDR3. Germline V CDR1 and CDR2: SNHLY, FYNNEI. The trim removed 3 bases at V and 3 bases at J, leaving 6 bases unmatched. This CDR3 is CASSDGQGARDTEAFF. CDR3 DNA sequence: TGTGCCAGCAGTGACGGACAGGGGGCGCGGGACACTGAAGCTTTCTTT.

The CDR3 region is CASSEAASGGADTQYF. Here the CDR3 DNA reads TGTGCCAGCAGTGAAGCGGCTAGCGGGGGGGCCGATACGCAGTATTTT. This chain connects TRBV6-1 to TRBJ2-3; 12 nucleotides line up with TRBD2. The germline CDR1 and CDR2 sequences are MNHNS and SASEGT. J gave up 6 bases and V 0 bases, and 4 bases lay outside the gene matches. The CDR3 is 16 amino acids.